The 26 T cell receptor beta chains presented below share a single source sample, sequenced in a study of blood T cell repertoires in COVID-19. Assay: immunoSEQ multiplex PCR; the TCRdb copy retains only in-frame clones and omits some. This table holds roughly 100,000 clones, about 85% found once. Sequencing used peripheral blood. These receptors were collected from a man aged 50 to 60 with active COVID-19.

The V gene is TRBV7-3, the J gene TRBJ2-2; weak D call: TRBD2 (5 bases). The germline V and J ends were trimmed by 5 bases and 5 bases, with 12 bases remaining between them. The length of the CDR3 is 14 residues. In germline, CDR1 is SGHTA, CDR2 FQGTGA. Written as DNA, the CDR3 is TGTGCCAGCAGCCCTCTTACTAGGACCGGGGAGCTGTTTTTT. This codes for CASSPLTRTGELFF.

The J gene is TRBJ2-7, the V gene TRBV5-5; tentative D call: TRBD1 (5 bases). There are 14 residues in the CDR3. Germline CDR1 reads SGHKS; CDR2 reads YYEKEE (reference sequence). The V gene lost 0 bases and the J gene lost 5 bases, with 12 bases spanning the gap. The CDR3 DNA follows: TGTGCCAGCAGCTTGGTTTCAGGGATGAACGAGCAGTACTTC. This translates into CASSLVSGMNEQYF. Supplemented by reference TRBV5-5 and TRBJ2-7, the full variable domain reads DAGVTQSPTHLIKTRGQQVTLRCSPISGHKSVSWYQQVLGQGPQFIFQYYEKEERGRGNFPDRFSARQFPNYSSELNVNALLLGDSALYLCASSLVSGMNEQYFGPGTRLTVT.

The chain links TRBV4-2 to TRBJ2-5, with 13 bases aligning to TRBD2. The V gene end was trimmed by 3 bases and the J gene end by 5 bases; junction bases not matched to a gene: 12. CDR1 and CDR2 from the germline V gene are LGHNA and YNFKEQ. There are 18 residues in the CDR3. The CDR3 sequence: CASSQQGTSGGVKETQYF. DNA of the CDR3: TGTGCCAGCAGCCAGCAAGGTACTAGCGGGGGGGTCAAGGAGACCCAGTACTTC.

V gene TRBV5-8 combines with J gene TRBJ2-2; TRBD2 agrees at 10 bases. The CDR3 has 16 amino acids. Germline V gene sequence: CDR1 SGHTS, CDR2 YDEGEE. The V and J ends lost 2 bases and 5 bases, in that order; junction bases with no gene match: 6. The CDR3 region has the DNA TGTGCCAGCAGCTTCAGCGGGGGGGGGCGGACCGGGGAGCTGTTTTTT. Its translation is CASSFSGGGRTGELFF.

This chain connects TRBV18 to TRBJ2-3, with D possibly being TRBD2 (5 bases). The CDR3 totals 13 residues. V dropped 4 bases and J dropped 4 bases, with 9 bases sitting between them. The germline gives CDR1 KGHSH, CDR2 LQKENI. The CDR3 coding sequence is TGTGCCAGCTCACTCGGGGTGGCAGATACGCAGTATTTT. Its protein is CASSLGVADTQYF.

The chain joins TRBV6-5 to TRBJ2-5, with 12 bases that match TRBD1. The germline V gene has CDR1 MNHEY and CDR2 SVGAGI. There are 16 residues in the CDR3. J was trimmed by 4 bases and V by 2 bases; bases with no gene match: 5. CDR3 in DNA: TGTGCCAGCAGTTACGTTGGGACAGGGGGCAGAGAGACCCAGTACTTC. It yields the protein CASSYVGTGGRETQYF.

The chain uses TRBV6-4 and TRBJ2-3; 11 nucleotides agree with TRBD2. The length of the CDR3 is 15 residues. V gave up 6 bases and J gave up 2 bases; unmatched junction bases: 4. CDR1 and CDR2 (germline): MRHNA, SNTAGT. The CDR3 nucleotides read TGTGCCAGCAGGCCGACTAGCGGGGCCACAGATACGCAGTATTTT. It specifies CASRPTSGATDTQYF.

The J gene is TRBJ2-2, the V gene TRBV5-5; 8 bases are shared with TRBD1. CDR1 SGHKS and CDR2 YYEKEE come from the germline V gene (reference sequence). V lost 4 bases and J lost 5; bases outside the gene matches: 7. CDR3 length: 15 residues. The CDR3 DNA reads as TGTGCCAGCAGCGCCTCGGGACAGGCAACCGGGGAGCTGTTTTTT. Its protein is CASSASGQATGELFF.

The chain combines TRBV5-6 with TRBJ1-1, with 11 bases that match TRBD1. The CDR3 loop spans 13 amino acids. The germline gives CDR1 SGHDT, CDR2 YYEEEE. The ends lost 4 bases at V and 5 bases at J; junction bases unmatched: 1. Here the CDR3 reads CASSRDRGTEAFF. In nucleotides, the CDR3 is TGTGCCAGCAGCAGGGACAGGGGGACTGAAGCTTTCTTT.

V and J are TRBV5-6 and TRBJ2-1; 14 bases line up with TRBD2. The CDR3 length is 16 residues. CDR1 is SGHDT, CDR2 YYEEEE, per germline. The trim removed 4 bases at V and 2 bases at J, leaving 2 bases unmatched. The CDR3 loop is CASSRGLAGAYNEQFF. The CDR3 DNA reads TGTGCCAGCAGCAGGGGACTAGCGGGGGCCTACAATGAGCAGTTCTTC.

The chain couples TRBV10-1 to TRBJ1-5, with 8 positions matching TRBD1. Per germline, CDR1 WNHNN and CDR2 SYGVQD (reference sequence). Unmatched junction bases numbered 13, after V lost 2 bases and J lost 4 bases. The CDR3 has 18 amino acids. This CDR3 is CASSEDRGPAGTNQPQHF. CDR3 DNA: TGCGCCAGCAGTGAGGACAGGGGCCCAGCAGGAACAAATCAGCCCCAGCATTTT.

The chain uses TRBV7-9 and TRBJ2-7, with D uncertain. Germline-derived CDR1 and CDR2 are SEHNR and FQNEAQ (reference sequence). The CDR3 totals 13 residues. Trimming took off 5 bases at V and 4 bases at J, with 12 bases between the two ends. This CDR3 reads CASSHLGGYEQYF. CDR3 bases: TGTGCCAGCAGCCATCTAGGTGGGTACGAGCAGTACTTC.

The genes are TRBV7-9 and TRBJ1-6, with TRBD1 as a possible D gene (6 bases). The germline V gene encodes CDR1 SEHNR and CDR2 FQNEAQ (reference sequence). Trimming took off 2 bases at V and 14 bases at J, with 16 bases between the two ends. This CDR3 is 14 amino acids long. The CDR3 reads CASSLPWGRRSLHF. CDR3 nucleotide sequence: TGTGCCAGCAGCTTACCCTGGGGGCGGCGGTCCCTCCACTTT.

This sequence joins TRBV27 and TRBJ1-5; tentatively, D is TRBD1 (6 bases). CDR1 is MNHEY, CDR2 SMNVEV, per germline (reference sequence). The CDR3 contains 16 residues. The germline V and J ends were trimmed by 6 bases and 0 bases, with 15 bases remaining between them. The CDR3 DNA sequence: TGTGCCAGCAGCCGGGACACCCTAAGTAGCAATCAGCCCCAGCATTTT. Translated, it gives CASSRDTLSSNQPQHF.

The V and J genes are TRBV9 and TRBJ1-3; D perhaps matches TRBD1 (5 bases). CDR1 and CDR2 from the germline V gene are SGDLS and YYNGEE. The CDR3 length is 14 residues. Trimming pared 5 bases from V and 0 bases from J, leaving 9 bases between. The CDR3 DNA is TGTGCCAGCAGGGCAGGGAACTCTGGAAACACCATATATTTT. Translation: CASRAGNSGNTIYF.

The chain uses TRBV21-1 and TRBJ2-4; the D call of TRBD2 is as the table states it, not checked on the DNA. TRBV21-1 constitutes a pseudogene. This CDR3 region has 14 residues. For the CDR3, the DNA is TGTGCCAGCAGCATTAGCGGGGGTCCATGCATTCAGTACTTC. Amino acid sequence: CASSISGGPCIQYF.

The chain combines TRBV18 with TRBJ1-1; TRBD1 is a possible D gene (5 bases). The V end was cut by 6 bases, the J end by 6 bases, with 14 bases between. CDR3 length equals 13 residues. Germline values: CDR1 KGHSH, CDR2 LQKENI. Here the CDR3 reads CASSTQAGAEAFF. CDR3 in DNA: TGTGCCAGCTCCACCCAGGCGGGGGCTGAAGCTTTCTTT.

The chain has TRBV6-2 or TRBV6-3 and TRBJ2-1, with TRBD2 matching over 10 bases. The CDR3 runs 18 residues. Germline CDR1 is MNHEY and CDR2 is SVGEGT. J lost 2 bases, V lost 0 bases, and 7 bases had no gene match. CDR3 residues: CASSYSRTSGLTYNEQFF. Written as DNA, the CDR3 is TGTGCCAGCAGTTACTCAAGGACTAGCGGCCTTACCTACAATGAGCAGTTCTTC.

The chain links TRBV18 to TRBJ2-7; TRBD2 matches 9 bases. The length of the CDR3 is 14 residues. J was trimmed by 2 bases and V by 6 bases; bases with no gene match: 5. CDR1 and CDR2 (germline): KGHSH, LQKENI. DNA for the CDR3: TGTGCCAGCTCTCCCAGCGGGGGGCCCTACGAGCAGTACTTC. Translation: CASSPSGGPYEQYF.

J is TRBJ1-3 and V is TRBV30; tentatively, D is TRBD1 (5 bases). V shed 3 bases and J shed 0 bases, with 12 bases lying between them. From germline, CDR1 is GTSNPN and CDR2 SVGIG (reference sequence). The CDR3 contains 15 residues. The CDR3 is CAWSPDKYSGNTIYF. The CDR3 nucleotides are TGTGCCTGGAGCCCGGACAAATACTCTGGAAACACCATATATTTT. Supplemented by reference TRBV30 and TRBJ1-3, the full variable domain reads SQTIHQWPATLVQPVGSPLSLECTVEGTSNPNLYWYRQAAGRGLQLLFYSVGIGQISSEVPQNLSASRPQDRQFILSSKKLLLSDSGFYLCAWSPDKYSGNTIYFGEGSWLTVV.

The chain combines TRBV6-1 with TRBJ2-5, with 7 nucleotides matching TRBD2. The CDR3 is 16 residues long. V trimming: 3 bases; J trimming: 1 base; junction bases outside the gene matches: 8. Germline V CDR1 and CDR2: MNHNS, SASEGT. CDR3 region: CASSDGGGTIQETQYF. For the CDR3, the DNA is TGTGCCAGCAGTGATGGGGGGGGGACGATCCAAGAGACCCAGTACTTC.

V is TRBV4-1 and J is TRBJ1-1; no reliable D call. Germline loops: CDR1 MGHRA, CDR2 YSYEKL. The CDR3 consists of 15 residues. V lost 0 bases to trimming and J lost 1 base, with 9 bases between them. Here the CDR3 DNA reads TGCGCCAGCAGCCAAGAGATCAGGCCGAACACTGAAGCTTTCTTT. As protein: CASSQEIRPNTEAFF.

This rearrangement joins TRBV4-2 to TRBJ1-2; possibly TRBD1 for D (6 bases). CDR1 LGHNA and CDR2 YNFKEQ come from the germline V gene. CDR3 length: 16 amino acids. V lost 4 bases and J lost 6, with 21 bases in between. CDR3 loop: CASSPIASVGAHGYTF. In DNA, the CDR3 is TGTGCCAGCAGCCCAATAGCGAGCGTGGGGGCGCATGGCTACACCTTC.

The chain recombines TRBV5-1 with TRBJ2-7; possibly TRBD2 for D (6 bases). Looked up from germline, CDR1 is SGHRS and CDR2 is YFSETQ. CDR3 length: 18 amino acids. Trimming shortened V by 2 bases and J by 4 bases, and 25 bases separated the two germline ends. The CDR3 sequence: CASSLGPQGGARLYEQYF. The CDR3 DNA reads TGCGCCAGCAGCTTAGGCCCCCAAGGAGGGGCGCGATTATACGAGCAGTACTTC.

The rearrangement links TRBV19 to TRBJ2-2, with a tentative D call TRBD1 (7 bases). The CDR3 runs 16 residues. Germline lookup yields CDR1 LNHDA and CDR2 SQIVND (reference sequence). The V and J ends lost 7 bases and 5 bases respectively, with 20 bases between them. CDR3 sequence (DNA): TGTGCCAGTACCCCACAGGGGCTAGGGAGGACCGGGGAGCTGTTTTTT. Translated: CASTPQGLGRTGELFF.

Regarding this clone: Distinct nucleotide sequences in the sample also encode this CDR3. V and J are TRBV2 and TRBJ1-3; 10 bases line up with TRBD1. The CDR3 loop spans 17 amino acids. After removal of 9 bases from V and 0 bases from J, the junction contained 11 bases not matched to a gene. The germline gives CDR1 SNHLY, CDR2 FYNNEI. CDR3 loop: CASGGTGVWGSGNTIYF. As DNA, the CDR3 is TGTGCCAGTGGCGGGACAGGGGTCTGGGGCTCTGGAAACACCATATATTTT.